This T cell receptor beta chain was profiled in a study of cytomegalovirus exposure and HLA in healthy donors. Looking at the study overall: Drawn from HLA-typed donors, tens of millions of unique TCRs were held in an early data release. Overall study results and limits: In vitro confirmation showed a few CMV-associated chains to be CMV antigen specific. Donors belonging to an Asian-associated ancestry cluster reportedly showed fewer N-insertions in productive TCRs than the roughly 670-donor mean, according to what a later analysis found.

The CDR3 loop spans 15 amino acids. Trimming shortened V by 3 bases and J by 5 bases, and 13 bases separated the two germline ends. Germline V gene data show CDR1 as MGHRA and CDR2 as YSYEKL. This clone was seen just once. Antigen: not known. PCR primers comprised 60 Vbeta and 13 Jbeta primers. Using immunoSEQ multiplex PCR, the repertoire was profiled, and TCRdb retains in-frame clones only, with some absent. The sample carries about 190,000 clones, about four fifths recorded once. The rearrangement links TRBV4-1 to TRBJ1-4; tentatively, D is TRBD1 (6 bases). Sequenced sample: PBMCs. The TCR was taken from a man aged 40-49 years in good health and CMV-seropositive. CDR3 DNA sequence: TGCGCCAGCAGCCAGTCGGGACAAGTGAATGAAAAACTGTTTTTT. Protein product: CASSQSGQVNEKLFF.